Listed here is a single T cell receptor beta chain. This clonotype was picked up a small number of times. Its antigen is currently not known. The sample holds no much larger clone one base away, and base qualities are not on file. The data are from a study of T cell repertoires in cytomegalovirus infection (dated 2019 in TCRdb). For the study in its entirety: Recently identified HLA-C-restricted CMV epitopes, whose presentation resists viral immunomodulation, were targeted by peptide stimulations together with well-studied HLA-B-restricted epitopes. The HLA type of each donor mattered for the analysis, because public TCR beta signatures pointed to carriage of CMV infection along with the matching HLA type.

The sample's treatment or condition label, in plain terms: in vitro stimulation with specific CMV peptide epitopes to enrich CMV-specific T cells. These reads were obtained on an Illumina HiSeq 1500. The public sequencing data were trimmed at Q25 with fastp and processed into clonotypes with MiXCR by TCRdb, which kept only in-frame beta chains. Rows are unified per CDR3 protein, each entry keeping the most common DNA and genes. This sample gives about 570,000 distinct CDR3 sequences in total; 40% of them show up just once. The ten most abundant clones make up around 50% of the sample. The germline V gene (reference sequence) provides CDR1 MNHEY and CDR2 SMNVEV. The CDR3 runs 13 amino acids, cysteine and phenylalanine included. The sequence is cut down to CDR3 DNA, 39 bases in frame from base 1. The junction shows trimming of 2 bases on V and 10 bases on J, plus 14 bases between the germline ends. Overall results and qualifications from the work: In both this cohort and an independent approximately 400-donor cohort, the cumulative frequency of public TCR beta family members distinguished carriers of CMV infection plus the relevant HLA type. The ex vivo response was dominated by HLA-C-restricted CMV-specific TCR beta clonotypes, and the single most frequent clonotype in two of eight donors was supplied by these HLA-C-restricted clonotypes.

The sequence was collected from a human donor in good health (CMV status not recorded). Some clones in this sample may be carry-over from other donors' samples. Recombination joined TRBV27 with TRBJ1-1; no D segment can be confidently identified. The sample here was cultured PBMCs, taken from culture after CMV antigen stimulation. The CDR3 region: CASSLLGREGAFF. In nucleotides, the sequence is TGTGCCAGCAGTTTACTAGGCCGGGAAGGAGCTTTCTTT.